A single sample is the source of the 4 T cell receptor beta chains below, sequenced in a study of CD8 T cells in ankylosing spondylitis. Study-wide points: A TCR beta motif made of roughly eight highly homologous variants seemed typical of ankylosing spondylitis blood.

These receptors' antigens are unknown. TCRdb independently ran MiXCR on the 5' RACE reads; one entry per CDR3 protein. The table has some 800,000 distinct CDR3 sequences, about an eighth seen once; the top ten hold just over 0.5%. The material sequenced was blood, either unsorted or a sorted T cell fraction (not recorded which). The receptors derive from a male donor with ankylosing spondylitis.

In this sample, this clonotype turned up a few times. The V gene is TRBV7-2, the J gene TRBJ2-5; D gene uncertain. Trimming shortened V by 5 bases and J by 5 bases, and 18 bases separated the two germline ends. CDR3 length equals 15 residues. In germline, CDR1 is SGHTA, CDR2 FQGNSA. CDR3 protein: CASSQNAPPRETQYF. The CDR3 coding sequence is TGTGCCAGCAGCCAAAACGCCCCGCCTAGGGAGACCCAGTACTTC.

CDR3 sequence reads: CSASQGGGELFF. The CDR3 DNA is TGCAGTGCTTCCCAGGGGGGTGGGGAGCTGTTTTTT. The chain joins TRBV20-1 to TRBJ2-2; D is perhaps TRBD1 (7 bases). The V and J ends lost 5 bases and 8 bases respectively, with 12 bases between them. The CDR3 spans 12 residues. Germline CDR1 is DFQATT and CDR2 is SNEGSKA (reference sequence).

This clonotype was recorded a few times. V and J are TRBV20-1 and TRBJ2-1, with 9 positions matching TRBD2. Germline values: CDR1 DFQATT, CDR2 SNEGSKA (reference sequence). V lost 3 bases, J lost 8 bases, and 8 bases stayed unmatched. This CDR3 contains 14 residues. CDR3: CSARSSGSADEQFF. CDR3 DNA: TGCAGTGCTAGGAGTAGCGGGAGCGCCGATGAGCAGTTCTTC.

This clonotype was observed a few times. The gene calls are TRBV12-3 or TRBV12-4 and TRBJ2-1, with a possible D match to TRBD1 (6 bases). Deletions cut 2 bases from V and 4 bases from J, with 12 bases between. CDR3 length: 15 residues. The CDR3 DNA is TGTGCCAGCAGTTTAACACAGGGCGAATACAATGAGCAGTTCTTC. Translation: CASSLTQGEYNEQFF.